This record concerns one T cell receptor (beta chain) sequence. Authors' methods: Estimation of nucleated cell counts was performed using reference gene primer amplification. Here immunoSEQ multiplex PCR was the method, and the copy in TCRdb shows in-frame clones only, minus some. V, J and clone size derive from that table, while D and trimming were established from the DNA sequence. The top ten clones hold about 1.6% of a sample with 130,000 or so clones, around 88% of them seen once. This sample stems from a study of blood T cell repertoires in COVID-19. About the research overall: Italy, Spain and the United States were the sources of the convalescent and acute COVID-19 samples. PBMCs, B-cell-depleted T cells, or T cells were the source of the cDNA or gDNA that made up the material.

Trimming took off 0 bases at V and 5 bases at J, with 5 bases between the two ends. Germline V gene data show CDR1 as LNHNV and CDR2 as YYDKDF (reference sequence). This CDR3 spans 13 amino acids. Material for sequencing was peripheral blood. The source of this sequence is a woman in her sixties or seventies with acute or convalescent COVID-19. V gene TRBV15 combines with J gene TRBJ1-5; no reliable D call. This chain's CDR3 is CATSRDRDQPQHF. CDR3 DNA: TGTGCCACCAGCAGAGATCGGGATCAGCCCCAGCATTTT.